Listed below are T cell receptor beta chains from one sample, sequenced in a study of CD8 T cells in Susac syndrome. TCRdb independently ran MiXCR on the immunoSEQ multiplex PCR reads; one entry per CDR3 protein. The sample shows roughly 140,000 distinct CDR3 sequences, roughly 96% of them seen only once. Source material: CD4+ T cells from PBMCs. All receptors come from a human donor with Susac syndrome. Both conserved end residues are part of each CDR3. Each record gives: J gene, V gene, CDR3 protein.

J: TRBJ1-6
V: TRBV20-1
CDR3: CSARAGTGEDGSPLHF

J: TRBJ2-4
V: TRBV11-2
CDR3: CASSQRIAKNIQYF

J: TRBJ1-5
V: TRBV13
CDR3: CASSLGGGRSNQPQHF

J: TRBJ1-6
V: TRBV7-6
CDR3: CASSSTGPENSPLHF

J: TRBJ2-4
V: TRBV6-6
CDR3: CASTVGGGDIQYF

J: TRBJ2-5
V: TRBV7-7
CDR3: CASSLDSIQETQYF

J: TRBJ2-5
V: TRBV20-1
CDR3: CSATGGWYQETQYF

J: TRBJ2-2
V: TRBV20-1
CDR3: CSAKGRDSHTGELFF

J: TRBJ2-7
V: TRBV7-2
CDR3: CASSLWSGGNEQYF

J: TRBJ1-2
V: TRBV6-6
CDR3: CASSRNGYTF

J: TRBJ2-5
V: TRBV5-6
CDR3: CASSPGLEDWETQYF

J: TRBJ2-5
V: TRBV2
CDR3: CASSNPGHQETQYF

J: TRBJ2-3
V: TRBV9
CDR3: CASSLTGTLEGDTQYF

J: TRBJ2-2
V: TRBV6-6
CDR3: CASSSLPLGELFF

J: TRBJ2-5
V: TRBV27
CDR3: CASSPFPRQGRQETQYF

J: TRBJ1-5
V: TRBV29-1
CDR3: CSVANRGSNQPQHF

J: TRBJ2-5
V: TRBV3-1
CDR3: CASSQDPLGRGQETQYF

J: TRBJ1-1
V: TRBV29-1
CDR3: CAGRGQNTEAFF

J: TRBJ1-2
V: TRBV7-9
CDR3: CASSLGLQYGYTF

J: TRBJ2-1
V: TRBV3-1
CDR3: CASSHSGLSDNEQFF

J: TRBJ1-5
V: TRBV6-6
CDR3: CASRKESSLNQPQHF

J: TRBJ2-7
V: TRBV29-1
CDR3: CSVARDPNSYEQYF

J: TRBJ2-1
V: TRBV29-1
CDR3: CSIGQGESVYEQFF

J: TRBJ2-3
V: TRBV25-1
CDR3: CASSSRLDTQYF

J: TRBJ1-2
V: TRBV20-1
CDR3: CSARVIDRGGYTF

J: TRBJ1-2
V: TRBV3-1
CDR3: CASSQDPGSGGYTF

J: TRBJ1-6
V: TRBV12-3/TRBV12-4
CDR3: CASSLNGDSFYSPLHF

J: TRBJ2-5
V: TRBV12-3/TRBV12-4
CDR3: CASRPRTPQETQYF

J: TRBJ2-1
V: TRBV3-1
CDR3: CASSQVAGTNNEQFF

J: TRBJ1-1
V: TRBV18
CDR3: CASGTDLNTEAFF

J: TRBJ1-2
V: TRBV20-1
CDR3: CSARTGQGETGYTF

J: TRBJ2-3
V: TRBV20-1
CDR3: CSGTSGPTDTQYF

J: TRBJ2-5
V: TRBV3-1
CDR3: CASSRWTSETQYF

J: TRBJ1-3
V: TRBV13
CDR3: CASSAIPGNTIYF

J: TRBJ2-5
V: TRBV28
CDR3: CASTLGSGGAGETQYF

J: TRBJ2-5
V: TRBV20-1
CDR3: CSAWGGYQETQYF

J: TRBJ2-7
V: TRBV18
CDR3: CASSPDYSSYEQYF

J: TRBJ2-6
V: TRBV3-1
CDR3: CASSQVVLARGANVLTF

J: TRBJ2-5
V: TRBV29-1
CDR3: CSVVPSTAGTQYF

J: TRBJ1-2
V: TRBV20-1
CDR3: CSATGGGYTF

J: TRBJ1-2
V: TRBV12-3/TRBV12-4
CDR3: CASSPESYGYTF

J: TRBJ1-5
V: TRBV7-2
CDR3: CASSPPGGGQPQHF

J: TRBJ2-7
V: TRBV20-1
CDR3: CSARVVTSGDNEQYF

J: TRBJ1-2
V: TRBV18
CDR3: CASSPPDRDYGYTF

J: TRBJ2-4
V: TRBV15
CDR3: CATSDEGYIQYF

J: TRBJ2-3
V: TRBV29-1
CDR3: CSAGGTTGDTQYF

J: TRBJ1-2
V: TRBV6-4
CDR3: CASSPGWGTYGYTF

J: TRBJ2-7
V: TRBV18
CDR3: CASSPYGGEQYF

J: TRBJ2-4
V: TRBV12-3/TRBV12-4
CDR3: CASSLRDRENIQYF

J: TRBJ2-1
V: TRBV25-1
CDR3: CASSEAGSGNEQFF